A selection of T cell receptor beta chains follows, all from one sample in a study of blood T cell repertoires in COVID-19. The assay was immunoSEQ multiplex PCR, and TCRdb's table has in-frame clones only and misses some. There are about 58,000 clones in the sample; 75% to 85% occur only once, and 25% to 35% lies in the top ten. Input material: peripheral blood. The receptors here all came from a man aged 55 to 70 with COVID-19, enrolled during active disease. Each CDR3 is given with its conserved first and last residue. Each record gives: J gene, CDR3 length, D gene, clone size, V gene, CDR3 DNA, CDR3 protein. The D gene is left open where the match is weak. Expanded clones are given a class, and other clones once, few, many or no size at all.

J: TRBJ2-7
length: 12
D: .
size: .
V: TRBV2
DNA: TGTGCCAGCAACGGGGGGCTCTACGAGCAGTACTTC
CDR3: CASNGGLYEQYF

J: TRBJ2-3
length: 16
D: TRBD1
size: .
V: TRBV5-1
DNA: TGCGCCAGCAGCTCGCGAACAGGGGGCAACACAGATACGCAGTATTTT
CDR3: CASSSRTGGNTDTQYF

J: TRBJ1-5
length: 15
D: .
size: .
V: TRBV2
DNA: TGTGCCAGCAGTACAGACCTTTCTAGCAATCAGCCCCAGCATTTT
CDR3: CASSTDLSSNQPQHF

J: TRBJ1-2
length: 17
D: TRBD1
size: medium-sized
V: TRBV3-1/TRBV3-2
DNA: TGTGCCAGCAGCCATAAGTGGATAAGGGGGCGCAGCTATGGCTACACCTTC
CDR3: CASSHKWIRGRSYGYTF

J: TRBJ2-5
length: 15
D: .
size: .
V: TRBV4-1
DNA: TGCGCCAGCAGCCAAGGCGGAGGGGGCCGGGAGACCCAGTACTTC
CDR3: CASSQGGGGRETQYF

J: TRBJ2-3
length: 15
D: .
size: .
V: TRBV7-2
DNA: TGTGCCAGCAGCTTTGGGAACAGGGAAACAGATACGCAGTATTTT
CDR3: CASSFGNRETDTQYF

J: TRBJ2-7
length: 11
D: .
size: .
V: TRBV30
DNA: TGTGCCTGGAGTGCAGGACTAGAGCAGTACTTC
CDR3: CAWSAGLEQYF

J: TRBJ1-5
length: 13
D: .
size: .
V: TRBV6-5
DNA: TGTGCCAGCAGTTACAACAGAGATCAGCCCCAGCATTTT
CDR3: CASSYNRDQPQHF

J: TRBJ2-3
length: 14
D: .
size: .
V: TRBV11-2
DNA: TGTGCCAGCAGACCAACCTATCCCACAGATACGCAGTATTTT
CDR3: CASRPTYPTDTQYF

J: TRBJ2-2
length: 15
D: TRBD1
size: .
V: TRBV14
DNA: TGTGCCAGCAGTCGGGGACAGGGGATAACCGGGGAGCTGTTTTTT
CDR3: CASSRGQGITGELFF

J: TRBJ2-1
length: 19
D: TRBD2
size: .
V: TRBV7-9
DNA: TGTGCCAGCAGCTCGCACCTCCGCGGGGGGGACGCAGGGAACAATGAGCAGTTCTTC
CDR3: CASSSHLRGGDAGNNEQFF

J: TRBJ2-1
length: 15
D: TRBD2
size: few
V: TRBV2
DNA: TGTGCCAGCGGGACGACTAGCGGGAGCTTGGATGAGCAGTTCTTC
CDR3: CASGTTSGSLDEQFF

J: TRBJ2-7
length: 16
D: .
size: .
V: TRBV13
DNA: TGTGCCAGCAGCTTAGATGGGAGGGGACACTCCTACGAGCAGTACTTC
CDR3: CASSLDGRGHSYEQYF

J: TRBJ2-7
length: 13
D: .
size: .
V: TRBV5-6
DNA: TGTGCCAGCAGCTCACGGTGGGAGGACGAGCAGTACTTC
CDR3: CASSSRWEDEQYF

J: TRBJ2-1
length: 14
D: .
size: once
V: TRBV5-6
DNA: TGTGCCAGCACCTTTGAGCCCTACTACAATGAGCAGTTCTTC
CDR3: CASTFEPYYNEQFF

J: TRBJ2-1
length: 15
D: .
size: .
V: TRBV21-1
DNA: TGTGCCAGCAGCTTGCACCCGAGCTCCTACAATGAGCAGTTCTTC
CDR3: CASSLHPSSYNEQFF

J: TRBJ1-1
length: 18
D: TRBD1
size: .
V: TRBV19
DNA: TGTGCCAGTAGTCCTTTAGTCGGGACAGGGGGATCATGGACTGAAGCTTTCTTT
CDR3: CASSPLVGTGGSWTEAFF

J: TRBJ1-1
length: 16
D: .
size: .
V: TRBV19
DNA: TGTGCCAGTAGTCTCCGAGCGAATACCGTGAACACTGAAGCTTTCTTT
CDR3: CASSLRANTVNTEAFF

J: TRBJ2-3
length: 17
D: TRBD1
size: once
V: TRBV2
DNA: TGTGCCAGCAGTGAAGCCTGGGGACAGGGATTAACAGATACGCAGTATTTT
CDR3: CASSEAWGQGLTDTQYF

J: TRBJ2-2
length: 18
D: .
size: .
V: TRBV6-8
DNA: TGTGCCAGCAGTTACGAAGAGAGTCGGGACTTCTTTACCGGGGAGCTGTTTTTT
CDR3: CASSYEESRDFFTGELFF

J: TRBJ2-5
length: 13
D: .
size: .
V: TRBV6-5
DNA: TGTGCCAGCACCGGGGGAGGACGCGAGACCCAGTACTTC
CDR3: CASTGGGRETQYF

J: TRBJ2-3
length: 13
D: .
size: .
V: TRBV1
DNA: TGCACCCCTAGCGGGGGCTCGACCGATACGCAGTATTTT
CDR3: CTPSGGSTDTQYF

J: TRBJ2-3
length: 16
D: TRBD2
size: .
V: TRBV7-2
DNA: TGTGCCAGCAGCTCCCGGACTAGCGGGAGGGTAGATACGCAGTATTTT
CDR3: CASSSRTSGRVDTQYF

J: TRBJ2-2
length: 14
D: .
size: .
V: TRBV7-7
DNA: TGTGCTAGCACCACGGACAGTTACACCGGGGAGCTGTTTTTT
CDR3: CASTTDSYTGELFF

J: TRBJ2-7
length: 15
D: .
size: once
V: TRBV5-1
DNA: TGCGCCAGCAGCTTGGTTCCGCAGGGCCCTTACGAGCAGTACTTC
CDR3: CASSLVPQGPYEQYF

J: TRBJ2-1
length: 12
D: .
size: .
V: TRBV7-9
DNA: TGTGCCAGCAGCACCGGAGGCAATGAGCAGTTCTTC
CDR3: CASSTGGNEQFF

J: TRBJ2-5
length: 14
D: .
size: .
V: TRBV19
DNA: TGTGCCAGTAGTATTCTCGGGAGCCAAGAGACCCAGTACTTC
CDR3: CASSILGSQETQYF

J: TRBJ2-4
length: 13
D: .
size: .
V: TRBV5-4
DNA: TGTGCCAGCAGCTTCAACGGGGAGGACATTCAGTACTTC
CDR3: CASSFNGEDIQYF

J: TRBJ1-2
length: 14
D: .
size: .
V: TRBV3-1/TRBV3-2
DNA: TGTGCCAGCAGCCAGAATACGGCTAACTATGGCTACACCTTC
CDR3: CASSQNTANYGYTF

J: TRBJ1-2
length: 15
D: TRBD1
size: .
V: TRBV5-1
DNA: TGCGCCAGCAGCTCCAGACAGGGATCAAACTATGGCTACACCTTC
CDR3: CASSSRQGSNYGYTF

J: TRBJ1-2
length: 13
D: .
size: .
V: TRBV5-6
DNA: TGTGCCAGCAGCTTGGGGGGGAGGTACGGCTACACCTTC
CDR3: CASSLGGRYGYTF

J: TRBJ1-2
length: 14
D: .
size: few
V: TRBV5-4
DNA: TGTGCCAGCAGCCGAGGAGGGGATAACTATGGCTACACCTTC
CDR3: CASSRGGDNYGYTF

J: TRBJ1-2
length: 14
D: TRBD1
size: few
V: TRBV5-4
DNA: TGTGCCAGCAGCGCCGGACAGGGGCGAGGCGGCTACACCTTC
CDR3: CASSAGQGRGGYTF

J: TRBJ2-3
length: 15
D: TRBD1
size: many
V: TRBV9
DNA: TGTGCCAGCAGCTACTCGGGGACAGGCACAGATACGCAGTATTTT
CDR3: CASSYSGTGTDTQYF

J: TRBJ1-6
length: 18
D: .
size: few
V: TRBV5-1
DNA: TGCGCCAGCAGCTCCAAGGACACGAAGAGCTCCTATAATTCACCCCTCCACTTT
CDR3: CASSSKDTKSSYNSPLHF

J: TRBJ2-2
length: 13
D: .
size: .
V: TRBV24-1
DNA: TGTGCCACCAGCCAAGGGGGCACCGGGGAGCTGTTTTTT
CDR3: CATSQGGTGELFF

J: TRBJ1-1
length: 14
D: .
size: .
V: TRBV5-5
DNA: TGTGCCAGCAACCCCGGGGTGGGGAACACTGAAGCTTTCTTT
CDR3: CASNPGVGNTEAFF

J: TRBJ1-6
length: 14
D: .
size: .
V: TRBV9
DNA: TGTGCCAGCAGCGTCTCACAGGGAAATTCACCCCTCCACTTT
CDR3: CASSVSQGNSPLHF